This entry describes one T cell receptor beta chain. It has no known antigen specificity. There are no base qualities to consult, and no much larger clone falls within one base. This entry is derived from a study of blood T cell repertoires in COVID-19 (dated by TCRdb to the early 2020s). Some background on the complete study: Collaborator samples came from the United States, Italy and Spain and covered acute and convalescent phases of COVID-19. The prospective study material was composed of cDNA or gDNA derived from T cells, B-cell-depleted T cells, or PBMCs. Subjects who had been exposed to COVID-19, were actively infected with it, or had recovered from it provided the deeply sampled blood TCRbeta repertoires that made up the dataset. The repertoires were released in a freely available public database intended as a resource for research on the immune response to SARS-CoV-2. Samples came from the ongoing ImmuneRACE study (first 160 participants) plus 1,254 subjects from 6 global collaborators. Sample metadata almost always included a de-identified subject ID, COVID-19 status, age in years and sex. Where available, HLA class I and class II types were taken from metadata supplied by the sample provider and were not determined by assay-based typing.

One collaborating source in Seattle enrolled patients while the patients were actively infected and followed the patients over time throughout the course of disease. Whole blood was collected in K2EDTA tubes by collaborating institutions according to the institutions' own protocols. Collaborator samples were shipped for TCRbeta analysis as frozen whole blood, isolated PBMCs, or DNA extracted from either sample type. Here V drops 4 bases and J drops 4 bases, and the junction holds 4 bases not matched to any gene. As encoded in the germline V gene, CDR1 is KGHSH while CDR2 is LQKENI. Including cysteine and phenylalanine, the CDR3 has 14 amino acids. Only CDR3 DNA is held: 42 bases, read in frame from base 1. The immunoSEQ Assay, a bias-controlled multiplex PCR, was used to amplify TCRbeta CDR3 regions from genomic DNA. Processing in the source paper ran as follows. The number of nucleated cells in each sample was estimated from the amplification of reference gene primers within the assay. To quantify the absolute abundance of each unique TCRbeta CDR3 rearrangement, sequence reads were collapsed and filtered. For each sample, productive Simpson clonality was calculated as the square root of Simpson's diversity index across productive rearrangements. TCRdb provides this immuneACCESS table in a form limited to in-frame rearrangements. Some clones are lacking; in checked studies, under half of them reflect an unresolved V gene, and why the rest are absent is not known. From that table come the V and J calls and clone size; the DNA was used to work out D and trimming. The sample table shows roughly 78,000 clones, and roughly 80% are seen once. Around 13% of the sample goes to the ten largest clones.

The paper as a whole reports these results and caveats: The quantity of clinical and demographic metadata differed by source and by participant and was supplied without curation.

The TCR comes from a man in his fifties with COVID-19, enrolled during active disease. The specimen was peripheral blood. The chain is assembled from TRBV18 and TRBJ1-2; 9 middle bases align to TRBD1. The DNA is TGTGCCAGCTCACGGGGGACAGGGAGCTATGGCTACACCTTC. This is translated as CASSRGTGSYGYTF.